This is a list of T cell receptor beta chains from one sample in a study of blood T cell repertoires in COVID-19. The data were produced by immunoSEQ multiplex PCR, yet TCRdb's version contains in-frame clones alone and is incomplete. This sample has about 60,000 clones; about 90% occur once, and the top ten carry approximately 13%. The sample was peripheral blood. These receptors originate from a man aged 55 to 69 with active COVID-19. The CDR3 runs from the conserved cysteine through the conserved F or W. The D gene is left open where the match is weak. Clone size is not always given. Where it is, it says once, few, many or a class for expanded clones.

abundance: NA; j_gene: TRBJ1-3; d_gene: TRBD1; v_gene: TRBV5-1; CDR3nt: TGCGCCAGCAGCTTGACAGGGGACGCGAGGAACACCATATATTTT; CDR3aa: CASSLTGDARNTIYF
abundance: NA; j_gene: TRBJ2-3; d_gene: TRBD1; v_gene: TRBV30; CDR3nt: TGTGCCTGGAGCGGAACGGGACAGGTGGGCACAGATACGCAGTATTTT; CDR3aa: CAWSGTGQVGTDTQYF
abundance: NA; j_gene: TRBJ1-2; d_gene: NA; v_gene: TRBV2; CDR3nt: TGTGCCAGCAGATTACAGGCTCTTAACTATGGCTACACCTTC; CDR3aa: CASRLQALNYGYTF
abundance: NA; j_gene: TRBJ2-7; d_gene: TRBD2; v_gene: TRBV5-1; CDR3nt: TGCGCCAGCAGCTTGAGGGGGGCTTCCGGGAGGGCCTACGAGCAGTACTTC; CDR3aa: CASSLRGASGRAYEQYF
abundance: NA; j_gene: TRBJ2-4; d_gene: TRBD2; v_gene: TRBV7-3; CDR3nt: TGTGCCAGCAGCTCATCCCAGCTAGCGGGGTTCGGCATTCAGTACTTC; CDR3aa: CASSSSQLAGFGIQYF
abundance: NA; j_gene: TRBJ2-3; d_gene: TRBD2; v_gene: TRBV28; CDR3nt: TGTGCCAGCAGTTGGACTAGTACAGATACGCAGTATTTT; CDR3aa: CASSWTSTDTQYF
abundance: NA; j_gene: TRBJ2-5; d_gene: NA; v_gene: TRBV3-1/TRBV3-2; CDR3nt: TGTGCCAGCAGCCAAGATTACCCGCCCGGTCACTTC; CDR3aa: CASSQDYPPGHF
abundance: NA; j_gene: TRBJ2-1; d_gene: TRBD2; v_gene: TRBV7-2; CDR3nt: TGTGCCAGCAGCTTGCCGGGGGGACCCGGGGGGTTTGAGCAGTTCTTC; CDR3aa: CASSLPGGPGGFEQFF
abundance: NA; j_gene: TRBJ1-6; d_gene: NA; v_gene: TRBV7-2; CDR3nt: TGTGCCAGCAGCCAGGACGGGGGACGGATTAATTCACCCCTCCACTTT; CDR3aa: CASSQDGGRINSPLHF
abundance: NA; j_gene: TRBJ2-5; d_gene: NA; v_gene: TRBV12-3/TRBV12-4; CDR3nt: TGTGCCAGCAGTGTGGGGACTCAACAGACCCAGTACTTC; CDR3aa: CASSVGTQQTQYF
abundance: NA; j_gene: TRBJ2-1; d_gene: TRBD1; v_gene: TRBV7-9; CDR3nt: TGTGCCAGCAGCTATCGGACAGGGGAGATGGATGAGCAGTTCTTC; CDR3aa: CASSYRTGEMDEQFF
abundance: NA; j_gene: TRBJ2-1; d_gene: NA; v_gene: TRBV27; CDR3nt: TGTGCCAGCCGTGGGGCCTGGAATGAGCAGTTCTTC; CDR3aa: CASRGAWNEQFF
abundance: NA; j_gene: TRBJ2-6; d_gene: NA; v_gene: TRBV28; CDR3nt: TGTGCCAGCAGTTTGGGAGGTCCCCTATACTCTGGGGCCAACGTCCTGACTTTC; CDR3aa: CASSLGGPLYSGANVLTF
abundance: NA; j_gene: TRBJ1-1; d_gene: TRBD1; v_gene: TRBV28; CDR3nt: TGTGCCAGCAGTTCTCCGACAGGGATCCACACTGAAGCTTTCTTT; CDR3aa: CASSSPTGIHTEAFF
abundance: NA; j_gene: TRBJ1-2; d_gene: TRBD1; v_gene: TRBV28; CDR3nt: TGTGCCAGCAGGTCGACAGGGTTGCGCGGTGGCTACACCTTC; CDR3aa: CASRSTGLRGGYTF
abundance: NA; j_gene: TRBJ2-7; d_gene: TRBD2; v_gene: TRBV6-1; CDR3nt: TGTGCCAGCAGTGAAGCGGGGGAGGGCGCCTACGAGCAGTACTTC; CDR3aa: CASSEAGEGAYEQYF
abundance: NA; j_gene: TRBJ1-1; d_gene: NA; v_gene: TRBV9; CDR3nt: TGTGCCAGCAGCGTAGATGGTGGGGCAGGACTGAACACTGAAGCTTTCTTT; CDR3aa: CASSVDGGAGLNTEAFF
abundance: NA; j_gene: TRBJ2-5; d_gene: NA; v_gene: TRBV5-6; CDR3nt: TGTGCCAGCAGCTTATCCGTTCAAGAGACCCAGTACTTC; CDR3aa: CASSLSVQETQYF
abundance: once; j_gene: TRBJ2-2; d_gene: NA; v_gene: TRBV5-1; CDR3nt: TGCGCCAGCAGCGAAGGGGGCACCGGGGAGCTGTTTTTT; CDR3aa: CASSEGGTGELFF
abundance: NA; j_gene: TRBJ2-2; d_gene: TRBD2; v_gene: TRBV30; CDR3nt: TGTGCCTGGACCGTACTAGCGGGGGCCAACACCGGGGAGCTGTTTTTT; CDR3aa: CAWTVLAGANTGELFF
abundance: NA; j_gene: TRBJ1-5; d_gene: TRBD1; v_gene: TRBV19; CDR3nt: TGTGCCAGTAGACCAACCGGGACAGGTAATCAGCCCCAGCATTTT; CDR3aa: CASRPTGTGNQPQHF
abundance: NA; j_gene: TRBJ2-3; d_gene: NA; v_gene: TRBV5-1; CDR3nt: TGCGCCAGCAGCGCAGGGGTGTCATTCGGGGCAGATACGCAGTATTTT; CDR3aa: CASSAGVSFGADTQYF
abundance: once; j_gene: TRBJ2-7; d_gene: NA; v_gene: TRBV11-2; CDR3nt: TGTGCCAGCAGCGATCAGCAAGGGGGATCCGAGCAGTACTTC; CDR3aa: CASSDQQGGSEQYF
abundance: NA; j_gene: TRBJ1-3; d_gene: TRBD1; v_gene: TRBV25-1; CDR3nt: TGTGCCAGCAGTGATTCAGGACAGGGCTCTGGAAACACCATATATTTT; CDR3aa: CASSDSGQGSGNTIYF
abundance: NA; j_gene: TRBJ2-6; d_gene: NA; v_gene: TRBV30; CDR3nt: TGTGCCTGGAGTTCACAGGGCGGTGGGGCCAACGTCCTGACTTTC; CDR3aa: CAWSSQGGGANVLTF
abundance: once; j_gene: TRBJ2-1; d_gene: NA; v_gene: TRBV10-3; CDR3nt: TGTGCCATCAGTGGCCGTCAGGGGGGATCGGATGAGCAGTTCTTC; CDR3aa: CAISGRQGGSDEQFF
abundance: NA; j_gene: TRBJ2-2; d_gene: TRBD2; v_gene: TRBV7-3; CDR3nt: TGTGCCAGCAAGAAGCGGGGGGGCAGTCTGTTTTTT; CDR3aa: CASKKRGGSLFF
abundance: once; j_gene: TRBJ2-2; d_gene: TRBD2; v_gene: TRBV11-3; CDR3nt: TGTGCCAGCAGCCCATACGGGGGGAGGTTCACCGGGGAGCTGTTTTTT; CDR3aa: CASSPYGGRFTGELFF